Below are 30 T cell receptor beta chains sequenced from a single sample in a study of shared T cell receptors in the human thymus. Data came from immunoSEQ multiplex PCR; TCRdb stores just in-frame clones and leaves some out. The sample has about 660,000 clones, 88% seen once. The data were also submitted as part of a second study, on human thymus T cells.

Sequenced material: thymocytes. These receptor sequences come from a boy under two years old with a congenital heart defect.

This clone was seen only once. The chain recombines TRBV7-2 with TRBJ2-1; the D is unclear. The CDR3 has 17 amino acids. Between the trimmed V and J ends, which lost 2 bases and 6 bases, there was a span of 20 bases. CDR1 and CDR2 from the germline V gene are SGHTA and FQGNSA. As DNA, the CDR3 is TGTGCCAGCAGCTTACCCACGCCCAGGTCCCCCTGCAATGAGCAGTTCTTC. As protein: CASSLPTPRSPCNEQFF.

In nucleotides, the CDR3 is TGTGCCAGCAGCCAAGATATAACTAGCGGGAGAGACACCGGGGAGCTGTTTTTT. Amino acid sequence: CASSQDITSGRDTGELFF. J is TRBJ2-2 and V is TRBV4-2, with 11 bases that match TRBD2. Trimming took 0 bases from V and 3 from J; bases not matched to a gene: 6. CDR3 size: 18 residues. The germline V gene encodes CDR1 LGHNA and CDR2 YNFKEQ.

CDR3 sequence (DNA): TGCAGCGTTGAAGGGGGGGGCGGCAGGGCTTTAGAAATTTCACCCCTCCACTTT. Protein: CSVEGGGGRALEISPLHF. The J gene is TRBJ1-6, the V gene TRBV29-1; D is perhaps TRBD1 (6 bases). Trimming pared 1 base from V and 9 bases from J, leaving 25 bases between. The CDR3 extends over 18 amino acids. The germline V gene has CDR1 SQVTM and CDR2 ANQGSEA.

This clone was picked up one time. The chain recombines TRBV18 with TRBJ2-5, with 13 bases that match TRBD2. V lost 6 bases to trimming and J lost 2 bases; unmatched junction nucleotides: 9. The CDR3 is 17 amino acids. Per germline, CDR1 KGHSH and CDR2 LQKENI. The CDR3 coding sequence is TGTGCCAGCTCCGGACTAGCGGGAGAGGGCGGGCAAGAGACCCAGTACTTC. It encodes CASSGLAGEGGQETQYF.

The V and J genes are TRBV10-3 and TRBJ2-7; TRBD1 matches 7 bases. V was clipped by 0 bases and J by 3 bases; unmatched bases: 8. Germline V gene lookup returns CDR1 ENHRY and CDR2 SYGVKD. CDR3 length: 16 residues. CDR3 in DNA: TGTGCCATCAGTGAGTCCTTGACAGGGCTGGACTACGAGCAGTACTTC. It encodes CAISESLTGLDYEQYF.

This clone was observed a few times. The chain couples TRBV19 to TRBJ2-1; TRBD2 matches at 9 bases. V trimming: 6 bases; J trimming: 8 bases; junction bases outside the gene matches: 14. Germline V gene sequence: CDR1 LNHDA, CDR2 SQIVND (reference sequence). The CDR3 consists of 16 residues. In DNA, the CDR3 is TGTGCCAGTAGGCCCGCTAGCGGGATCACCCTTGATGAGCAGTTCTTC. It encodes CASRPASGITLDEQFF.

The rearrangement links TRBV2 to TRBJ2-4; the match to TRBD1 covers 9 bases. The CDR3 loop spans 15 amino acids. Unmatched junction bases numbered 3, after V lost 6 bases and J lost 0 bases. Germline V gene lookup returns CDR1 SNHLY and CDR2 FYNNEI. The CDR3 nucleotides are TGTGCCAGCAGGGGACAGGGACTAGCCAAAAACATTCAGTACTTC. It is translated as CASRGQGLAKNIQYF.

The chain combines TRBV7-2 with TRBJ2-7, with 14 bases identical to TRBD2. CDR3 size: 19 residues. In germline, CDR1 is SGHTA, CDR2 FQGNSA. V shed 6 bases, J shed 3 bases, and the junction held 16 bases outside the gene matches. The CDR3 is CASSPGGTSGSESLYEQYF. The CDR3 DNA is TGTGCCAGCAGTCCAGGGGGGACTAGCGGGAGTGAGTCCCTCTACGAGCAGTACTTC.

This clone was found a few times. The chain has TRBV2 and TRBJ2-7; D may be TRBD1 (5 bases). V lost 7 bases and J 4 bases, leaving 14 bases between the germline ends. CDR1 SNHLY and CDR2 FYNNEI come from the germline V gene. The CDR3 loop spans 13 amino acids. The CDR3 nucleotides read TGTGCCAGCACCAAAGGGGTGATGTACGAGCAGTACTTC. Protein product: CASTKGVMYEQYF.

The chain recombines TRBV5-4 with TRBJ1-1; 7 bases are shared with TRBD1. Per the germline V gene, CDR1 is SGHNT and CDR2 is YYREEE (reference sequence). The CDR3 consists of 15 residues. V was pared by 0 bases and J by 5 bases, with 7 bases of the junction left unmatched. The CDR3 loop is CASSLEGARDTEAFF. For the CDR3, the DNA is TGTGCCAGCAGCTTGGAGGGGGCGCGAGATACTGAAGCTTTCTTT.

This clone has a single count. V usage is TRBV10-3 and J usage is TRBJ2-4; D is perhaps TRBD1 (6 bases). The CDR3 contains 13 residues. Germline assignment: CDR1 ENHRY and CDR2 SYGVKD. Trimming took 10 bases from V and 10 from J, leaving 20 bases between them. The CDR3 bases are TGTGCCACCGGGTGGGGGACACTTCCAATTCAGTACTTC. Encoded protein: CATGWGTLPIQYF.

This rearrangement joins TRBV9 to TRBJ2-2; TRBD1 might be the D (6 bases). V lost 4 bases to trimming and J lost 3 bases, with 13 bases between them. Per germline, CDR1 SGDLS and CDR2 YYNGEE. This CDR3 spans 15 amino acids. CDR3 loop: CASSSVRGDTGELFF. CDR3 coding DNA: TGTGCCAGCAGCAGCGTCAGGGGTGACACCGGGGAGCTGTTTTTT.

In this sample, this clone turned up once. CDR3: CASSVDQRAVTGELFF. CDR3 DNA: TGTGCCAGCAGCGTAGACCAGCGGGCGGTCACCGGGGAGCTGTTTTTT. This rearrangement joins TRBV9 to TRBJ2-2; D might be TRBD2 (6 bases). This CDR3 comprises 16 residues. The germline V gene encodes CDR1 SGDLS and CDR2 YYNGEE. Trimming removed 0 bases from V and 4 bases from J, with 13 bases in between.

The genes are TRBV13 and TRBJ2-5; 7 bases match TRBD2. This CDR3 has 12 amino acids. Losses at the gene ends were 11 bases for V and 5 bases for J; bases not matched to a gene: 8. CDR1 PRHDT and CDR2 FYEKMQ come from the germline V gene (reference sequence). As DNA, the CDR3 is TGTGCCCACCGGGGGGAAGGGGAGACCCAGTACTTC. Protein: CAHRGEGETQYF. The full variable domain, its missing parts supplied by reference TRBV13 and TRBJ2-5, is AAGVIQSPRHLIKEKRETATLKCYPIPRHDTVYWYQQGPGQDPQFLISFYEKMQSDKGSIPDRFSAQQFSDYHSELNMSSLELGDSALYFCAHRGEGETQYFGPGTRLLVL.

The CDR3 DNA reads TGCGCCAGCAGCCAAAATAAGGGACTAGCGGGAGAAGTTGAGCAGTTCTTC. Protein product: CASSQNKGLAGEVEQFF. The chain is built from TRBV4-3 and TRBJ2-1, with 14 bases fitting TRBD2. The germline gives CDR1 LGHNA, CDR2 YSLEER. CDR3 length: 17 residues. J gave up 9 bases and V 2 bases, and 9 bases lay outside the gene matches.

The chain uses TRBV6-5 and TRBJ1-1; TRBD1 matches at 8 bases. Per germline, CDR1 MNHEY and CDR2 SVGAGI. J gave up 7 bases and V 0 bases, and 10 bases lay outside the gene matches. There are 16 residues in the CDR3. The CDR3 DNA is TGTGCCAGCAGTTACTCGAGACAGGGGAAGCTTAATGAAGCTTTCTTT. Translation gives CASSYSRQGKLNEAFF.

The chain employs TRBV5-1 and TRBJ1-3; 11 bases fit TRBD1. This CDR3 comprises 16 residues. The germline CDR1 and CDR2 sequences are SGHRS and YFSETQ. V was clipped by 5 bases and J by 2 bases; unmatched bases: 6. Here the CDR3 reads CASSYRGQGAGNTIYF. CDR3 DNA sequence: TGCGCCAGCAGTTACCGGGGACAGGGGGCTGGAAACACCATATATTTT.

The chain is built from TRBV2 and TRBJ2-1; 7 bases agree with TRBD2. The CDR3 length is 16 residues. V gave up 10 bases and J gave up 8 bases; unmatched junction bases: 20. Germline V gene lookup returns CDR1 SNHLY and CDR2 FYNNEI. The DNA of the CDR3 is TGTGCCACCCCTCGAGAGACCGGGACTACAGACCATGAGCAGTTCTTC. Its protein product is CATPRETGTTDHEQFF.

The chain has TRBV5-6 and TRBJ1-1; D might be TRBD1 (6 bases). V was pared by 2 bases and J by 1 base, with 12 bases between. The CDR3 totals 15 residues. Germline assignment: CDR1 SGHDT and CDR2 YYEEEE. Here the CDR3 DNA reads TGTGCCAGCAGCTTTAAGGACAGCGCGAACACTGAAGCTTTCTTT. Amino acid sequence: CASSFKDSANTEAFF.

V and J are TRBV28 and TRBJ2-7; no firm D call. CDR1 and CDR2 (germline): MDHEN, SYDVKM. CDR3 length: 14 amino acids. V lost 6 bases to trimming and J lost 0 bases, with 12 bases between them. In DNA, the CDR3 is TGTGCCAGCAGCTTGATCGGAGACTCCTACGAGCAGTACTTC. Protein: CASSLIGDSYEQYF.

The rearrangement uses TRBV27 and TRBJ1-1, with 11 nucleotides matching TRBD1. Losses at the gene ends were 5 bases for V and 0 bases for J; bases not matched to a gene: 11. The germline gives CDR1 MNHEY, CDR2 SMNVEV (reference sequence). This CDR3 contains 18 residues. In DNA form, the CDR3 reads TGTGCCAGCAGTCAACCTGTGGGACAGGGGGGAATGAACACTGAAGCTTTCTTT. Protein sequence: CASSQPVGQGGMNTEAFF.

The genes are TRBV28 and TRBJ2-1; 7 nucleotides align to TRBD2. Trimming cost V 5 bases and J 12 bases; bases outside gene matches: 16. Germline V gene data show CDR1 as MDHEN and CDR2 as SYDVKM. CDR3 length: 15 amino acids. In nucleotides, the CDR3 is TGTGCCAGCAGTCCCCGGGGAGGGGCCGCTTCGGTGCAGTTCTTC. Translated: CASSPRGGAASVQFF.

The chain is built from TRBV21-1 and TRBJ1-2; TRBD1 is the table's D call and was not checked against the DNA. TRBV21-1 is termed a pseudogene. There are 17 residues in the CDR3. CDR3 loop: CASSKVEWGQRGYGYTF. DNA of the CDR3: TGTGCCAGCAGCAAAGTTGAATGGGGACAGCGTGGCTATGGCTACACCTTC.

The rearrangement links TRBV4-1 to TRBJ2-2, with TRBD2 as a possible D gene (6 bases). The V and J ends lost 0 bases and 4 bases respectively, with 9 bases between them. Germline CDR1 MGHRA, CDR2 YSYEKL. The CDR3 is 15 amino acids. The CDR3 is CASSQDGLSTGELFF. In DNA form, the CDR3 reads TGCGCCAGCAGCCAAGATGGACTATCCACCGGGGAGCTGTTTTTT.

The chain joins TRBV29-1 to TRBJ1-5, with 9 bases aligning to TRBD1. The ends lost 2 bases at V and 2 bases at J; junction bases unmatched: 10. Germline CDR1 SQVTM, CDR2 ANQGSEA. The CDR3 contains 17 residues. The CDR3 sequence: CSVEKPRTGEGNQPQHF. Here the CDR3 DNA reads TGCAGCGTTGAAAAACCCCGGACAGGGGAAGGCAATCAGCCCCAGCATTTT.

The CDR3 is CASSQDPASSYEQYF. The CDR3 nucleotides are TGTGCCAGCAGCCAAGATCCCGCGAGCTCCTACGAGCAGTACTTC. This chain uses TRBV4-2 with TRBJ2-7; no firm D call. The CDR3 runs to 15 residues. V was trimmed by 0 bases and J by 0 bases, leaving 9 bases between them. Germline CDR1 reads LGHNA; CDR2 reads YNFKEQ.

This chain joins TRBV12-5 and TRBJ2-1, with 8 bases lining up with TRBD2. CDR3 length: 16 residues. The V and J ends lost 2 bases and 4 bases, in that order; junction bases with no gene match: 7. Per germline, CDR1 LGHNT and CDR2 FRNRAP. The CDR3 protein is CASGLNPGGKYNEQFF. The CDR3 nucleotides are TGTGCTAGTGGTTTGAATCCGGGAGGGAAATACAATGAGCAGTTCTTC. Looking up the rest from reference TRBV12-5 and TRBJ2-1 gives the full variable domain: DARVTQTPRHKVTEMGQEVTMRCQPILGHNTVFWYRQTMMQGLELLAYFRNRAPLDDSGMPKDRFSAEMPDATLATLKIQPSEPRDSAVYFCASGLNPGGKYNEQFFGPGTRLTVL.

The chain is built from TRBV5-4 and TRBJ2-1, with a possible D match to TRBD2 (7 bases). CDR3 size: 16 residues. The V gene's germline CDR1 is SGHNT and CDR2 YYREEE (reference sequence). The V end was cut by 3 bases, the J end by 6 bases, with 19 bases between. CDR3: CASSSPGASGTNEQFF. The CDR3 bases are TGTGCCAGCAGCTCGCCGGGGGCTAGCGGAACCAATGAGCAGTTCTTC. Supplemented by reference TRBV5-4 and TRBJ2-1, the full variable domain reads ETGVTQSPTHLIKTRGQQVTLRCSSQSGHNTVSWYQQALGQGPQFIFQYYREEENGRGNFPPRFSGLQFPNYSSELNVNALELDDSALYLCASSSPGASGTNEQFFGPGTRLTVL.

The chain couples TRBV6-1 to TRBJ1-4, with D perhaps matching TRBD1 (6 bases). V gave up 4 bases and J gave up 5 bases, with 17 bases separating them. Germline CDR1 MNHNS, CDR2 SASEGT. The CDR3 extends over 16 amino acids. CDR3 residues: CASSVTPGVFNEKLFF. In DNA form, the CDR3 reads TGTGCCAGCAGTGTCACCCCAGGGGTCTTCAATGAAAAACTGTTTTTT.

J is TRBJ1-5 and V is TRBV15; 10 bases agree with TRBD1. The V gene end was trimmed by 0 bases and the J gene end by 0 bases; junction bases not matched to a gene: 14. This CDR3 region has 21 residues. Germline V lookup: CDR1 LNHNV, CDR2 YYDKDF (reference sequence). CDR3 region: CATSRDLGGQGGPYSNQPQHF. CDR3 nucleotide sequence: TGTGCCACCAGCAGAGATCTGGGAGGACAGGGGGGACCTTATAGCAATCAGCCCCAGCATTTT.